The 10 T cell receptor beta chains below all came from one sample that was sequenced in a study of blood T cell repertoires in COVID-19. TCRdb's table, derived via immunoSEQ multiplex PCR, lists solely in-frame clones and lacks some. The repertoire holds about 78,000 clones, with roughly 89% as singletons. Sequencing was done on a sample of peripheral blood. The receptor source for this set is a woman of 80 years or more with active or convalescent COVID-19.

The chain combines TRBV28 with TRBJ2-3; tentatively, D is TRBD2 (9 bases). CDR1 is MDHEN, CDR2 SYDVKM, per germline. V gave up 4 bases and J gave up 4 bases, with 21 bases separating them. The CDR3 sequence is 17 residues long. Here the CDR3 DNA reads TGTGCCAGCAGTTCAGGGGGCGCGGGAGGGGGTGCAGATACGCAGTATTTT. Its protein product is CASSSGGAGGGADTQYF.

The chain employs TRBV7-3 and TRBJ2-1; D unclear. Trimming took off 4 bases at V and 7 bases at J, with 11 bases between the two ends. CDR3 length equals 13 residues. Germline loops: CDR1 SGHTA, CDR2 FQGTGA. CDR3 loop: CASSSQTGNEQFF. The DNA of the CDR3 is TGTGCCAGCAGCTCCCAGACTGGGAATGAGCAGTTCTTC.

V is TRBV14 and J is TRBJ1-4, with 9 positions matching TRBD1. In germline, CDR1 is SGHDN, CDR2 FVKESK. This CDR3 is 15 amino acids long. Unmatched junction bases numbered 3, after V lost 4 bases and J lost 3 bases. The CDR3 protein is CASSRRQGANEKLFF. As DNA, the CDR3 is TGTGCCAGCAGCCGCCGACAGGGGGCTAATGAAAAACTGTTTTTT.

This chain uses TRBV7-9 with TRBJ2-5; D is ambiguous. The germline V gene has CDR1 SEHNR and CDR2 FQNEAQ (reference sequence). This CDR3 is built from 12 residues. Trimming cost V 3 bases and J 4 bases, with 6 bases left between them. The CDR3 reads CASSLGPETQYF. The CDR3 DNA is TGTGCCAGCAGCTTGGGCCCAGAGACCCAGTACTTC.

The chain combines TRBV19 with TRBJ2-2; 12 nucleotides align to TRBD2. Germline V lookup: CDR1 LNHDA, CDR2 SQIVND (reference sequence). The CDR3 totals 18 residues. The J segment lost 3 bases and the V segment lost 3 bases, leaving 8 bases of the junction unmatched. The CDR3: CASSIGRTSGTYTGELFF. The DNA for the CDR3 is TGTGCCAGTAGTATCGGAAGGACTAGCGGGACGTACACCGGGGAGCTGTTTTTT.

This clone was observed once. The V call is TRBV5-8, the J call TRBJ2-3, with TRBD1 as a possible D gene (5 bases). Germline assignment: CDR1 SGHTS and CDR2 YDEGEE. The V end lost 4 bases, the J end lost 3 bases, and 15 bases lay between the germline ends. The CDR3 is made up of 15 amino acids. CDR3 protein: CASSTGPKGTDTQYF. The CDR3 region has the DNA TGTGCCAGCAGCACCGGACCTAAGGGGACAGATACGCAGTATTTT.

V gene TRBV2 combines with J gene TRBJ2-3; the D gene is possibly TRBD2 (7 bases). The V end lost 6 bases, the J end lost 1 base, and 20 bases lay between the germline ends. The CDR3 is 17 amino acids. CDR1 and CDR2 from the germline V gene are SNHLY and FYNNEI. The CDR3 nucleotides are TGTGCCAGCAGACCCCGAGGGGGGGCGAGGGGCACAGATACGCAGTATTTT. This encodes CASRPRGGARGTDTQYF. Variable domain in full (rest from reference TRBV2 and TRBJ2-3): EPEVTQTPSHQVTQMGQEVILRCVPISNHLYFYWYRQILGQKVEFLVSFYNNEISEKSEIFDDQFSVERPDGSNFTLKIRSTKLEDSAMYFCASRPRGGARGTDTQYFGPGTRLTVL.

The V and J genes are TRBV3-1 (or the pseudogene TRBV3-2) and TRBJ1-5; 10 bases agree with TRBD1. Germline V gene data show CDR1 as LGHDT and CDR2 as YNNKEL (reference sequence). V lost 5 bases and J lost 4; bases outside the gene matches: 5. There are 15 residues in the CDR3. The CDR3 DNA follows: TGTGCCAGCAGCTGGGGGACAGGGGAAAATCAGCCCCAGCATTTT. Encoded protein: CASSWGTGENQPQHF.

The chain joins TRBV9 to TRBJ2-4; the match to TRBD2 covers 8 bases. This CDR3 comprises 16 residues. Per the germline V gene, CDR1 is SGDLS and CDR2 is YYNGEE. After removal of 4 bases from V and 7 bases from J, the junction contained 13 bases not matched to a gene. Written as DNA, the CDR3 is TGTGCCAGCAGCCAAGGGGCGGGGGGTGAGTGGAACATTCAGTACTTC. It is translated as CASSQGAGGEWNIQYF.

The chain recombines TRBV18 with TRBJ2-5; weak D call: TRBD2 (5 bases). With 4 bases removed from V and 4 bases from J, the gap between germline ends came to 10 bases. Germline lookup yields CDR1 KGHSH and CDR2 LQKENI. The CDR3 totals 13 residues. CDR3 bases: TGTGCCAGCTCACGAGGGCCAGCAGAGACCCAGTACTTC. Protein: CASSRGPAETQYF.